The 12 T cell receptor beta chains in this list originate from one sample, sequenced in a study of blood T cell repertoires in COVID-19. TCRdb keeps only in-frame clones here, not all; method: immunoSEQ multiplex PCR. Of fewer than 300,000 clones listed, over 75% are singletons. Sequencing used peripheral blood. The receptors here all came from a human donor in a cohort sampled during active COVID-19.

The chain links TRBV4-3 to TRBJ1-2; D gene uncertain. The CDR3 sequence is 13 residues long. V lost 3 bases and J lost 3, with 8 bases in between. Germline loops: CDR1 LGHNA, CDR2 YSLEER. DNA for the CDR3: TGCGCCAGCAGCCAGGAGGGTCACTATGGCTACACCTTC. It yields the protein CASSQEGHYGYTF.

This chain joins TRBV2 and TRBJ2-7; 9 positions agree with TRBD1. V was pared by 6 bases and J by 1 base, with 1 base of the junction left unmatched. The germline V gene encodes CDR1 SNHLY and CDR2 FYNNEI. The CDR3 runs 13 residues. CDR3 nucleotides: TGTGCCAGCAGGGGACAGGGTTCCTACGAGCAGTACTTC. This encodes CASRGQGSYEQYF.

The CDR3 region is CASSYARNYGYTF. CDR3 sequence (DNA): TGTGCCAGCAGTTATGCCAGGAACTATGGCTACACCTTC. The V gene is TRBV28, the J gene TRBJ1-2; D unresolved. V was clipped by 4 bases and J by 2 bases, with 8 bases between them. Germline V gives CDR1 MDHEN, CDR2 SYDVKM. The CDR3 contains 13 residues.

The V gene is TRBV7-3, the J gene TRBJ2-1; weak D call: TRBD2 (6 bases). This CDR3 spans 15 amino acids. The germline V and J ends were trimmed by 3 bases and 6 bases, with 15 bases remaining between them. CDR1 is SGHTA and CDR2 is FQGTGA in the germline V gene. The CDR3, as DNA: TGTGCCAGCAGCTTTAGCGGCCTGCTGGCCAATGAGCAGTTCTTC. This codes for CASSFSGLLANEQFF.

The rearrangement uses TRBV7-2 and TRBJ1-3, with D possibly being TRBD1 (6 bases). The CDR3 runs 15 residues. Per the germline V gene, CDR1 is SGHTA and CDR2 is FQGNSA. The germline V and J ends were trimmed by 5 bases and 0 bases, with 11 bases remaining between them. CDR3 sequence: CASSPTGFSGNTIYF. DNA of the CDR3: TGTGCCAGCAGCCCGACAGGTTTCTCTGGAAACACCATATATTTT.

This rearrangement joins TRBV4-3 to TRBJ1-1; D ambiguous. This CDR3 is built from 19 residues. CDR1 is LGHNA, CDR2 YSLEER, per germline. V shed 1 base and J shed 1 base, with 22 bases lying between them. The CDR3 reads CASSQAPRSSSRANTEAFF. The CDR3, as DNA: TGCGCCAGCAGCCAAGCCCCGAGGTCCAGCTCGCGGGCGAACACTGAAGCTTTCTTT.

The chain couples TRBV19 to TRBJ1-5; TRBD1 matches at 10 bases. This CDR3 region has 16 residues. J gave up 5 bases and V 6 bases, and 10 bases lay outside the gene matches. Germline V gene sequence: CDR1 LNHDA, CDR2 SQIVND (reference sequence). In nucleotides, the CDR3 is TGTGCCAGTAGGACAGGGGGCGTGCGAGGGGATCAGCCCCAGCATTTT. Amino acids: CASRTGGVRGDQPQHF.

The chain uses TRBV4-1 and TRBJ2-1; 7 nucleotides agree with TRBD1. With 6 bases clipped from V and 6 bases from J, the junction kept 17 bases outside the gene matches. This CDR3 comprises 17 residues. Looked up from germline, CDR1 is MGHRA and CDR2 is YSYEKL. The CDR3 reads CASRHTGVPLSRNEQFF. Here the CDR3 DNA reads TGCGCCAGCAGACATACAGGGGTCCCCCTTTCCCGCAATGAGCAGTTCTTC.

In its sample, this clone was seen a few times. The chain carries TRBV11-2 and TRBJ1-6, with D possibly matching TRBD1 (5 bases). There are 14 residues in the CDR3. The germline CDR1 and CDR2 sequences are SGHAT and FQNNGV. V was trimmed by 3 bases and J by 9 bases, leaving 12 bases between them. The CDR3 DNA follows: TGTGCCAGCAGCTTTGAAGGACAAAGTTCACCCCTCCACTTT. This encodes CASSFEGQSSPLHF.

This rearrangement joins TRBV12-3 or TRBV12-4 to TRBJ1-6, with D possibly being TRBD1 (6 bases). CDR3 length: 12 amino acids. V shed 4 bases and J shed 14 bases, with 12 bases lying between them. The CDR3 region has the DNA TGTGCCAGCAGTTGGACAGACCTTTCCCTCCACTTT. This encodes CASSWTDLSLHF.

Here the CDR3 reads CASSQDYARSEQFF. The CDR3 DNA sequence: TGTGCCAGCAGCCAAGACTATGCTCGGAGTGAGCAGTTCTTC. The J gene is TRBJ2-1, the V gene TRBV3-1 (or the pseudogene TRBV3-2), with unresolved D. The germline V gene encodes CDR1 LGHDT and CDR2 YNNKEL (reference sequence). The CDR3 length is 14 residues. Trimming removed 0 bases at V and 9 bases at J, with 12 bases between.

The chain has TRBV5-4 and TRBJ2-5; 8 positions match TRBD1. The CDR3 loop spans 13 amino acids. Trimming at V came to 4 bases and at J to 10 bases, leaving 9 bases not matched to a gene. The germline CDR1 and CDR2 sequences are SGHNT and YYREEE (reference sequence). CDR3 nucleotides: TGTGCCAGCAGCCTGGGACAGGCACCAGACCAGTACTTC. Translation gives CASSLGQAPDQYF.